Listed here are 27 T cell receptor beta chains from one sample, sequenced in a study of T-cell reconstitution after alpha-beta-depleted transplantation in children. This sample's TCRbeta library carried unique molecular identifier barcodes. TCRdb processed the PCR reads anew with MiXCR; each CDR3 protein has one entry. This table has about 260,000 distinct CDR3 sequences, around 7.5% appearing once. This sample comprised PBMCs, mostly from graft donor cells, obtained 180 days after TCRalphabeta/CD19-depleted stem cell transplant. These receptors were collected from a male patient younger than 18 who had a stem cell transplant for acute lymphoblastic leukemia, so the T cells may come from the graft donor.

This clonotype has at least ten counts. The chain carries TRBV6-1 and TRBJ1-3; perhaps TRBD1 as D (6 bases). Trimming cost V 1 base and J 4 bases, with 14 bases left between them. The germline V gene encodes CDR1 MNHNS and CDR2 SASEGT. The CDR3 is 16 residues long. CDR3 sequence reads: CASSEEPGARGNTIYF. The CDR3 DNA follows: TGTGCCAGCAGTGAAGAGCCGGGGGCGCGAGGAAACACCATATATTTT.

This clonotype occurred many times. The V gene is TRBV29-1, the J gene TRBJ2-3, with no clear D. This CDR3 has 13 residues. The germline V gene encodes CDR1 SQVTM and CDR2 ANQGSEA. V dropped 3 bases and J dropped 1 base, with 8 bases sitting between them. In DNA, the CDR3 is TGCAGCGTTGAGCTCCTAGGCACAGATACGCAGTATTTT. Protein: CSVELLGTDTQYF.

This clonotype came up a few times. The genes are TRBV6-6 and TRBJ2-7; D perhaps matches TRBD1 (5 bases). Germline assignment: CDR1 MNHNY and CDR2 SVGAGI (reference sequence). V lost 8 bases and J lost 1, with 18 bases in between. The CDR3 runs to 15 residues. CDR3 amino acids: CASYTRESGSYEQYF. In nucleotides, the CDR3 is TGTGCCAGCTATACCAGAGAATCAGGGTCCTACGAGCAGTACTTC.

The rearrangement uses TRBV28 and TRBJ1-5; no definite D call. Germline V gives CDR1 MDHEN, CDR2 SYDVKM. The CDR3 length is 13 residues. Trimming pared 6 bases from V and 4 bases from J, leaving 10 bases between. CDR3 coding DNA: TGTGCCAGCAGGTGGACCTTTAATCAGCCCCAGCATTTT. Its protein is CASRWTFNQPQHF. The full variable domain, with the rest looked up from reference TRBV28 and TRBJ1-5, is DVKVTQSSRYLVKRTGEKVFLECVQDMDHENMFWYRQDPGLGLRLIYFSYDVKMKEKGDIPEGYSVSREKKERFSLILESASTNQTSMYLCASRWTFNQPQHFGDGTRLSIL.

The table lists this clonotype with many counts. J is TRBJ1-4 and V is TRBV20-1; TRBD1 aligns across 10 bases. CDR3 size: 15 residues. Germline assignment: CDR1 DFQATT and CDR2 SNEGSKA (reference sequence). The ends lost 0 bases at V and 10 bases at J; junction bases unmatched: 8. Written as DNA, the CDR3 is TGCAGTGCTAGAGATTGGGACAGGGGTGGAGGAAAACTGTTTTTT. This translates into CSARDWDRGGGKLFF.

This clonotype was seen repeatedly, ten times or more. The junction departs from the called germline gene at one end, perhaps through a read error. V usage is TRBV6-1 and J usage is TRBJ2-7; 7 bases fit TRBD1. The CDR3 consists of 12 residues. Germline assignment: CDR1 MNHNS and CDR2 SASEGT. The CDR3 protein is CASSETPGQFLF. In DNA, the CDR3 is TGTGCCAGCAGTGAAACCCCGGGACAGTTTCTCTTC.

This clonotype was seen ten or more times. This chain uses TRBV6-5 with TRBJ1-1, with a weak D call TRBD1 (6 bases). V lost 2 bases to trimming and J lost 6 bases, with 10 bases between them. Germline V gene data show CDR1 as MNHEY and CDR2 as SVGAGI. This CDR3 comprises 13 residues. CDR3 protein: CASSYPGVAEAFF. CDR3 coding DNA: TGTGCCAGCAGTTACCCAGGGGTGGCTGAAGCTTTCTTT.

This clonotype was recorded many times. The rearrangement joins TRBV12-3 or TRBV12-4 to TRBJ1-6; D remains unclear. There are 14 residues in the CDR3. Trimming left V 5 bases short and J 9 bases short, with 14 bases between. The CDR3 bases are TGTGCCAGCAGTCCCAGTTCCTGGGGTTCACCCCTCCACTTT. As protein: CASSPSSWGSPLHF.

This clonotype was detected ten times or more. The chain employs TRBV5-1 and TRBJ1-2; 7 bases align to TRBD1. Germline-derived CDR1 and CDR2 are SGHRS and YFSETQ. CDR3 length: 13 amino acids. V was clipped by 6 bases and J by 2 bases; unmatched bases: 4. The CDR3 reads CASTQDRNYGYTF. The CDR3 region has the DNA TGCGCCAGCACCCAGGACAGGAACTATGGCTACACCTTC.

To note about this clonotype: A much larger clone lies one base from this, so it may be a read error. CDR3 nucleotide sequence: TGTGCTGGTGGTTACCACGAGACCCAGTACTTC. This gives the protein CAGGYHETQYF. The V and J genes are TRBV12-5 and TRBJ2-5, with D unclear. The CDR3 sequence is 11 residues long. The germline gives CDR1 LGHNT, CDR2 FRNRAP.

In its sample, this clonotype was seen many times. The chain links TRBV20-1 to TRBJ2-7; D is tentatively TRBD1 or TRBD2 (5 bases each). In germline, CDR1 is DFQATT, CDR2 SNEGSKA (reference sequence). The length of the CDR3 is 15 residues. Trimming stripped 6 bases from V and 0 bases from J, with 18 bases between. CDR3 nucleotides: TGCAGTGCCACTAGTGCGGACATAAACTCCTACGAGCAGTACTTC. Amino acids: CSATSADINSYEQYF.

This clonotype has only a few counts. This chain uses TRBV3-1 with TRBJ2-7, with D tentatively TRBD1 or TRBD2 (5 bases each). This CDR3 is built from 15 residues. Per germline, CDR1 LGHDT and CDR2 YNNKEL (reference sequence). Trimming removed 3 bases at V and 2 bases at J, with 14 bases between. The CDR3 DNA sequence: TGTGCCAGCAGCCACCTCCGGGACGCCGCCTACGAGCAGTACTTC. Protein: CASSHLRDAAYEQYF.

This clonotype was seen more than once but under ten times. This chain joins TRBV19 and TRBJ2-7; 8 bases are shared with TRBD2. This CDR3 has 13 amino acids. Losses at the gene ends were 4 bases for V and 6 bases for J; bases not matched to a gene: 5. Germline CDR1 is LNHDA and CDR2 is SQIVND (reference sequence). CDR3 coding DNA: TGTGCCAGTAGTACCGGACTAGCTGGCGAGCAGTACTTC. This sequence encodes CASSTGLAGEQYF.

In this sample, this clonotype turned up many times. This chain joins TRBV19 and TRBJ2-1, with D maybe TRBD1 (5 bases). The germline V and J ends were trimmed by 5 bases and 7 bases, with 18 bases remaining between them. Per the germline V gene, CDR1 is LNHDA and CDR2 is SQIVND (reference sequence). The length of the CDR3 is 15 residues. The CDR3 coding sequence is TGTGCCAGTAGTTCAGGGTTACGGTTAAATAATGAGCAGTTCTTC. This translates into CASSSGLRLNNEQFF.

This clonotype has ten or more counts. The rearrangement uses TRBV3-1 and TRBJ2-5; no clear D. Germline-derived CDR1 and CDR2 are LGHDT and YNNKEL (reference sequence). V was cut by 0 bases and J by 5 bases, with 13 bases left in between. This CDR3 contains 15 residues. This CDR3 is CASSQERHAWETQYF. DNA for the CDR3: TGTGCCAGCAGCCAAGAAAGGCATGCATGGGAGACCCAGTACTTC.

This clonotype was detected many times. The chain combines TRBV20-1 with TRBJ2-1, with D possibly called TRBD1 or TRBD2 (6 bases each). This CDR3 has 17 residues. CDR1 is DFQATT, CDR2 SNEGSKA, per germline (reference sequence). V dropped 0 bases and J dropped 4 bases, with 19 bases sitting between them. As DNA, the CDR3 is TGCAGTGCTAGAGATCTGGTCGGGTCGGGGGCGTACAATGAGCAGTTCTTC. It encodes CSARDLVGSGAYNEQFF.

This clonotype appeared a few times. The chain carries TRBV12-5 and TRBJ1-1; no definite D call. The CDR3 consists of 12 residues. Trimming removed 3 bases from V and 7 bases from J, with 9 bases in between. Per germline, CDR1 LGHNT and CDR2 FRNRAP. DNA for the CDR3: TGTGCTAGTGGTTTCGGCTCCATTGAAGCTTTCTTT. Amino acid sequence: CASGFGSIEAFF.

At least ten counts were recorded for this clonotype. This chain joins TRBV5-5 and TRBJ1-1; D is unclear. Germline assignment: CDR1 SGHKS and CDR2 YYEKEE (reference sequence). Deletions cut 2 bases from V and 4 bases from J, with 12 bases between. CDR3 length: 14 amino acids. The CDR3 DNA is TGTGCCAGCAGCTTCGGCGCGTCGGGCACTGAAGCTTTCTTT. Translated: CASSFGASGTEAFF.

In its sample, this clonotype was seen many times. This sequence joins TRBV5-1 and TRBJ2-5; TRBD2 matches at 8 bases. The V gene's germline CDR1 is SGHRS and CDR2 YFSETQ. The CDR3 runs to 15 residues. With 4 bases clipped from V and 4 bases from J, the junction kept 9 bases outside the gene matches. CDR3 residues: CASSTREGRGETQYF. Written as DNA, the CDR3 is TGCGCCAGCAGCACCCGGGAGGGGCGCGGAGAGACCCAGTACTTC.

The chain recombines TRBV12-3 or TRBV12-4 with TRBJ1-6; the match to TRBD1 covers 11 bases. With V trimmed by 3 bases and J by 1 base, 2 bases remained unmatched. The CDR3 extends over 17 amino acids. The CDR3 here is CASSLDRGLSYNSPLHF. CDR3 nucleotide sequence: TGTGCCAGCAGTTTGGACAGGGGGCTTTCCTATAATTCACCCCTCCACTTT.

This clonotype came up many times. This rearrangement joins TRBV29-1 to TRBJ2-2; D unresolved. Trimming shortened V by 2 bases and J by 1 base, and 8 bases separated the two germline ends. In germline, CDR1 is SQVTM, CDR2 ANQGSEA. The length of the CDR3 is 14 residues. The CDR3 region is CSVEYEMNTGELFF. Here the CDR3 DNA reads TGCAGCGTTGAATATGAGATGAACACCGGGGAGCTGTTTTTT.

This clonotype was observed at least ten times. The chain is built from TRBV12-3 or TRBV12-4 and TRBJ2-2; a weak D match, TRBD1 (6 bases). The CDR3 has 13 residues. The V and J ends lost 5 bases and 6 bases respectively, with 10 bases between them. This CDR3 reads CASSRQVPGELFF. CDR3 bases: TGTGCCAGCAGTCGACAGGTTCCCGGGGAGCTGTTTTTT.

The table lists this clonotype with many counts. This chain uses TRBV7-2 with TRBJ2-5; 7 nucleotides match TRBD2. Per germline, CDR1 SGHTA and CDR2 FQGNSA. Trimming removed 1 base from V and 2 bases from J; junction bases left unmatched: 1. CDR3 length: 14 amino acids. CDR3 nucleotides: TGTGCCAGCAGCTTAGTGGGAGGGCAAGAGACCCAGTACTTC. Translating it yields CASSLVGGQETQYF.

This clonotype has ten or more counts. A much more abundant neighbour one base away suggests this may be a read error. The chain employs TRBV13 and TRBJ1-5; unclear D gene. Deletions cut 3 bases from V and 0 bases from J, with 3 bases between. The CDR3 totals 13 residues. Germline V gene lookup returns CDR1 PRHDT and CDR2 FYEKMQ (reference sequence). DNA for the CDR3: TGTGCCAGCAGCTTCGATAGCAATCAGCCCCAGCATTTT. Amino acid sequence: CASSFDSNQPQHF.

The sample holds many counts of this clonotype. The chain couples TRBV28 to TRBJ2-7; D is unresolved. The germline V gene encodes CDR1 MDHEN and CDR2 SYDVKM. The CDR3 is 12 amino acids. V lost 3 bases to trimming and J lost 8 bases, with 11 bases between them. The CDR3 here is CASSFRAPQQYF. CDR3 sequence (DNA): TGTGCCAGCAGTTTTCGGGCCCCTCAGCAGTACTTC.

This clonotype has at least ten counts. The chain joins TRBV9 to TRBJ2-2; D tentatively reads TRBD1 or TRBD2 (5 bases each). V lost 0 bases to trimming and J lost 6 bases, with 12 bases between them. There are 15 residues in the CDR3. Germline lookup yields CDR1 SGDLS and CDR2 YYNGEE. Written as DNA, the CDR3 is TGTGCCAGCAGCGTAGATGGGGGAGTCGCCGGGGAGCTGTTTTTT. This gives the protein CASSVDGGVAGELFF.

This clonotype appeared many times. The chain links TRBV7-8 to TRBJ2-5, with TRBD2 identical over 12 bases. The CDR3 has 15 amino acids. Germline V gene lookup returns CDR1 SGHVS and CDR2 FQNEAQ. V lost 5 bases to trimming and J lost 0 bases; unmatched junction nucleotides: 1. In nucleotides, the CDR3 is TGTGCCAGCAGCCCTAGCGGGAGGGACCAAGAGACCCAGTACTTC. It specifies CASSPSGRDQETQYF.